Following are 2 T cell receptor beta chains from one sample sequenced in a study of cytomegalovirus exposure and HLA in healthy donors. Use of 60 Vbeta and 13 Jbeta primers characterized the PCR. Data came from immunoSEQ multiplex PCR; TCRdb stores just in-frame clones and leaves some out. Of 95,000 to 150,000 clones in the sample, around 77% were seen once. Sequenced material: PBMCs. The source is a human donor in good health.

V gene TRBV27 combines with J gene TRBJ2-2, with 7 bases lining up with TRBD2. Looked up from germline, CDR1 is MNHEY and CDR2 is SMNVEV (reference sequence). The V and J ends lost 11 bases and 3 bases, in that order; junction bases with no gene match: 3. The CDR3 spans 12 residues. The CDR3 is CALREDTGELFF. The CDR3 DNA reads TGTGCCTTACGGGAGGACACCGGGGAGCTGTTTTTT.

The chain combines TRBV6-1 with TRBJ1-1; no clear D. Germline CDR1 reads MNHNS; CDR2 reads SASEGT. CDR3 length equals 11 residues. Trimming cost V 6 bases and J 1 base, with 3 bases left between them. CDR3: CASSRNTEAFF. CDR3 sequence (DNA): TGTGCCAGCAGCCGGAACACTGAAGCTTTCTTT.